The clone carrying this TCR beta chain occurred a few times. Generated by immunoSEQ multiplex PCR, the TCRdb table keeps only in-frame clones and is missing some. The repertoire consists of 80,000 to 100,000 clones, with 81% occurring once and the leading ten covering about 4%. This sample is drawn from a study of blood T cell repertoires in COVID-19. Study information: Sample material is recorded as cDNA or gDNA derived from T cells, B-cell-depleted T cells, or PBMCs.

The V and J ends lost 8 bases and 7 bases respectively, with 9 bases between them. The germline V gene encodes CDR1 ENHRY and CDR2 SYGVKD. The CDR3 contains 11 residues. Sequenced sample: peripheral blood. This chain joins TRBV10-3 and TRBJ1-3, with D perhaps matching TRBD1 (6 bases). This receptor was identified in a man in his sixties with acute or convalescent COVID-19. The CDR3 bases are TGTGCCATCCGACAGGAGAACACCATATATTTT. The encoded protein is CAIRQENTIYF.